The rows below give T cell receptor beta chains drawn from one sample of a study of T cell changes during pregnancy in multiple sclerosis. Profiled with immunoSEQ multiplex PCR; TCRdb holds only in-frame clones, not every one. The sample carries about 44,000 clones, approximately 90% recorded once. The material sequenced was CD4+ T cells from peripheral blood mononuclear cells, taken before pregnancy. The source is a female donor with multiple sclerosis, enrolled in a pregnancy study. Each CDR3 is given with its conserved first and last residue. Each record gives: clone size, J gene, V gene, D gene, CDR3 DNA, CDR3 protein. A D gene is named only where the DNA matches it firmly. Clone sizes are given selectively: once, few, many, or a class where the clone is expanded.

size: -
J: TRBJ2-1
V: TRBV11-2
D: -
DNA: TGTGCCAGCAAGTTTATTCTAGGGCAGGGGGAGCAGTTCTTC
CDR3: CASKFILGQGEQFF

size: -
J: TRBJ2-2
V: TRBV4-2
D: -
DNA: TGTGCCAGCAGCACAACCCCGAACACCGGGGAGCTGTTTTTT
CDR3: CASSTTPNTGELFF

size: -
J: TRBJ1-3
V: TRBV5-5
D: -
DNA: TGTGCCAGCAGCCTGGGCGCAAGGAGCTCTGGAAACACCATATATTTT
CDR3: CASSLGARSSGNTIYF

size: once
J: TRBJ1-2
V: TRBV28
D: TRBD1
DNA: TGTGCCAGCAGTTTATTGGGACAGGTAAACGGCTACACCTTC
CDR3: CASSLLGQVNGYTF

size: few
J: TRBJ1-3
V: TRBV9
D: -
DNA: TGTGCCAGCAGCGTAGCGGACACCATATATTTT
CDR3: CASSVADTIYF

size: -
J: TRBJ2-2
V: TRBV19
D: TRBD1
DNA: TGTGCCAGTAGTACCGACAGGGGGCCCGGGGAGCTGTTTTTT
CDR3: CASSTDRGPGELFF

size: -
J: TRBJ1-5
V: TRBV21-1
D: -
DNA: TGTGCCAGCAGCAAAAGGCCGACAGGGGGCCAGCCCCAGCATTTT
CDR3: CASSKRPTGGQPQHF

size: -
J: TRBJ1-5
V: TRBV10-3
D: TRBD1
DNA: TGTGCCATCAGTGAAGGACAGGGTAATCAGCCCCAGCATTTT
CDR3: CAISEGQGNQPQHF

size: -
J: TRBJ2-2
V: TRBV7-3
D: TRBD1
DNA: TGTGCCAGTCGGCAGGGGGCTAGCACCGGGGAGCTGTTTTTT
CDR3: CASRQGASTGELFF

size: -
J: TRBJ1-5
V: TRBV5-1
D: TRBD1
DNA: TGCGCCAGCAGCCCCGGGACAGTTAGCAATCAGCCCCAGCATTTT
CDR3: CASSPGTVSNQPQHF

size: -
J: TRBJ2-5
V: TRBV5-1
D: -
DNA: TGCGCCAGCAGCCCGGGGTGGGAAGAGACCCAGTACTTC
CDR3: CASSPGWEETQYF

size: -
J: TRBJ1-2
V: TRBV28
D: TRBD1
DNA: TGTGCCAGCAGTTTAACAGGGGGCGGATATGGCTACACCTTC
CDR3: CASSLTGGGYGYTF

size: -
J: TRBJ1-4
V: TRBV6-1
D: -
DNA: TGTGCCAGCAGGCAGGGTTTGAATGAAAAACTGTTTTTT
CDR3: CASRQGLNEKLFF

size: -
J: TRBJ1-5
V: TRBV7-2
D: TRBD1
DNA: TGTGCCAGCAGCTTAGAAGGTTGGACAGGGCGCCATCAGCCCCAGCATTTT
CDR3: CASSLEGWTGRHQPQHF

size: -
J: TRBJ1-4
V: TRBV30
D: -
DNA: TGTGCCTGGAGCGGCGGGGCGCCTGAAAAACTGTTTTTT
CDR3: CAWSGGAPEKLFF

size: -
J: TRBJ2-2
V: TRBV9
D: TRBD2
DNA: TGTGCCAGCAGCTCCAGGGGACTAGCGGGAGTCAGGGGGGAGCTGTTTTTT
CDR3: CASSSRGLAGVRGELFF

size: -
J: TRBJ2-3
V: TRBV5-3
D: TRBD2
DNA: TGTGCCAGAAGCTTGGTGACATATGATCGGACTAGCGGGAGGTACGGTCGAGATACGCAGTATTTT
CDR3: CARSLVTYDRTSGRYGRDTQYF

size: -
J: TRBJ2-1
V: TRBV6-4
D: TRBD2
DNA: TGTGCCAGCAGTCTCCGGGAGGGCCCCTACAATGAGCAGTTCTTC
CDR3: CASSLREGPYNEQFF

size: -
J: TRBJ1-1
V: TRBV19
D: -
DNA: TGTGCCAGTAGTCGCAGGGTCGGACAGAACACTGAAGCTTTCTTT
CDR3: CASSRRVGQNTEAFF

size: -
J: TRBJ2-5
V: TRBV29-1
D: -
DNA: TGCAGCGTTGAATCGCAGGGAAACGACCAAGAGACCCAGTACTTC
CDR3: CSVESQGNDQETQYF

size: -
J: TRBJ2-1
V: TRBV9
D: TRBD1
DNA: TGTGCCAGCAGCCCTCAGACAGGGAAAGATTACAATGAGCAGTTCTTC
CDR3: CASSPQTGKDYNEQFF

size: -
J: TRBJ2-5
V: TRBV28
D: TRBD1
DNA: TGTGCCAGCAGTTCCAACAGGGGGCGTCAAGAGACCCAGTACTTC
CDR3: CASSSNRGRQETQYF

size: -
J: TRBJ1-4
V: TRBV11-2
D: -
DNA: TGTGCCAGCAGCTTAAGCGGGGGCAGAAATGAAAAACTGTTTTTT
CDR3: CASSLSGGRNEKLFF

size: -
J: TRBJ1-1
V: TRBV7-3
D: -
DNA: TGTGCCAGCAGCGAGAATCATCGGGGGTTCGACACTGAAGCTTTCTTT
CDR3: CASSENHRGFDTEAFF

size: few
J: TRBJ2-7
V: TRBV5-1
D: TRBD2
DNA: TGCGCCAGCAGCTTCTCTAGCGGGGGCGGATACGAGCAGTACTTC
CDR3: CASSFSSGGGYEQYF

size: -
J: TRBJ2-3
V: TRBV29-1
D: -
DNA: TGCAGCGTCCCGGGGGGTCCGGGGGCGCGGGGCACAGATACGCAGTATTTT
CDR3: CSVPGGPGARGTDTQYF

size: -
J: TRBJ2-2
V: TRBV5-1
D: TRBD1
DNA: TGCGCCAGCAGCTACCGACAGGGAACGAACACCGGGGAGCTGTTTTTT
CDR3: CASSYRQGTNTGELFF

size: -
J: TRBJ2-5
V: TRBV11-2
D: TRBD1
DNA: TGTGCCAGCAGCTTACAGGGGGCTGAGACCCAGTACTTC
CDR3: CASSLQGAETQYF

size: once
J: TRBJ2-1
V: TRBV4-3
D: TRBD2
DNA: TGCGCCAGCAGCCAAGATCGCCTAGCGGGGGTAACGAGTAGGCAGTTCTTC
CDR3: CASSQDRLAGVTSRQFF

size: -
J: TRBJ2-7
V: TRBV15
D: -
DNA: TGTGCCACCAGCAGAGTGAGAGGGGGGGCCCCCTACGAGCAGTACTTC
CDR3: CATSRVRGGAPYEQYF

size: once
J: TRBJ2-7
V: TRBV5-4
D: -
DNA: TGTGCCAGCAGCTTGGGTTTTTCCCTTCCCTACGAGCAGTACTTC
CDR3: CASSLGFSLPYEQYF

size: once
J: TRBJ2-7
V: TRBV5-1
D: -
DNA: TGCGCCAGCAGCCTCAGGAGGTTGACTAGTAGGATTGACGAGCAGTACTTC
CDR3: CASSLRRLTSRIDEQYF

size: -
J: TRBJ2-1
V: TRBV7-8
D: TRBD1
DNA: TGTGCCAGCAGCTTAGTAGCACAGGGGGCGTTCAATGAGCAGTTCTTC
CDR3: CASSLVAQGAFNEQFF

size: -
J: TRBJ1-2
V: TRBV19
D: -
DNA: TGTGCCAGTCGGCGGGGGAACAGCCCTTGGTATGGCTACACCTTC
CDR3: CASRRGNSPWYGYTF

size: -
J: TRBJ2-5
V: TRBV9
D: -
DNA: TGTGCCAGCAGCCCCGGGGGACCCCAAGAGACCCAGTACTTC
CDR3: CASSPGGPQETQYF

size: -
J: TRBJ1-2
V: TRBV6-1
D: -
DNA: TGTGCCAGCAGGTCGTCGCCAGGGCCCTATGGCTACACCTTC
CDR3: CASRSSPGPYGYTF

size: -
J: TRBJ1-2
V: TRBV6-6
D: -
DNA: TGTGCCAGCAGTGACGGGTCGGTGAACTATGGCTACACCTTC
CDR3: CASSDGSVNYGYTF

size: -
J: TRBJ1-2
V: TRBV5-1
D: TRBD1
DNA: TGCGCCAGCAGCTTGGACGTTAACAGGGGAGGCTACACCTTC
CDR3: CASSLDVNRGGYTF

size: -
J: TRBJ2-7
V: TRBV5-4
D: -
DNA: TGTGCCAGCAGCTTCCGGGATAGCTACGAGCAGTACTTC
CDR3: CASSFRDSYEQYF

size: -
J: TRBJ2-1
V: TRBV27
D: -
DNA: TGTGCCAGCAGTTTACAGGGGTCGGGTGAGCAGTTCTTC
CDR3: CASSLQGSGEQFF

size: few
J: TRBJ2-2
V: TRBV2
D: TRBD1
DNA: TGTGCCAGCAGTGGACAGGGGCGAAACACCGGGGAGCTGTTTTTT
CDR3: CASSGQGRNTGELFF

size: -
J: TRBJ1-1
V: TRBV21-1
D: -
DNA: TGTGCCAGCATCGGTGGGACGGGGGACACTGAAGCTTTCTTT
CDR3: CASIGGTGDTEAFF

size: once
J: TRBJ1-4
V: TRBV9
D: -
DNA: TGTGCCAGCAGCTCCGGGCCGGGGGAAACTAATGAAAAACTGTTTTTT
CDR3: CASSSGPGETNEKLFF

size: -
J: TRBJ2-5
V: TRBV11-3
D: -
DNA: TGTGCCAGCAGCCGAGGAAACCAAGAGACCCAGTACTTC
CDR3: CASSRGNQETQYF

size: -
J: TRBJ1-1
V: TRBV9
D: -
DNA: TGTGCCAGCAGCGTAGTATCACAGGTGAACACTGAAGCTTTCTTT
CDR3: CASSVVSQVNTEAFF

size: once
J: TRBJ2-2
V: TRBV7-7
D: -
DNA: TGTGCCAGCAGCTCTAACAGGGTCGGCGGGGAGCTGTTTTTT
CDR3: CASSSNRVGGELFF

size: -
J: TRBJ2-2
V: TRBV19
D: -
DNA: TGTGCCACCCCCCGGGACTCCCTTGGCGACACCGGGGAGCTGTTTTTT
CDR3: CATPRDSLGDTGELFF

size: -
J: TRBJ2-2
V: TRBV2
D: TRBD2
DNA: TGTGCCAGCCAGACTAGCTCCGGGGAGCTGTTTTTT
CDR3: CASQTSSGELFF

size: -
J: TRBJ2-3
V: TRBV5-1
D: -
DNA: TGCGCCAGCAGCTCCGGGGGTACAGATACGCAGTATTTT
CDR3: CASSSGGTDTQYF

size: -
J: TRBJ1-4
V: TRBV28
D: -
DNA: TGTGCCAGCAGCCTCCAGGGATACGAAAAACTGTTTTTT
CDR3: CASSLQGYEKLFF

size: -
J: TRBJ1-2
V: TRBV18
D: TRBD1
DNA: TGTGCCAGCTCACCAGTGAGTGGGACAGGGATTAACTATGGCTACACCTTC
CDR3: CASSPVSGTGINYGYTF

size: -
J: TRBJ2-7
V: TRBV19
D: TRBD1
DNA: TGTGCCAGTAGTGGTATTAGGTCCACAGGGGGCGACGAGCAGTACTTC
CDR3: CASSGIRSTGGDEQYF

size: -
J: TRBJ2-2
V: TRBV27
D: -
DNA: TGTGCCAGCTCCAACCGGGCCCAGGGGACCGGGGAGCTGTTTTTT
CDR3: CASSNRAQGTGELFF

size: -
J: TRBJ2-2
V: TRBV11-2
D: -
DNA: TGTGCCAGCAGCCCGACCCCGGGACTCCCGGGGACCGGGGAGCTGTTTTTT
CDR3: CASSPTPGLPGTGELFF

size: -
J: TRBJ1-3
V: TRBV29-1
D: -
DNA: TGCAGCGCGGGGTGGCTGGGTACTGGAAACACCATATATTTT
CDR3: CSAGWLGTGNTIYF